These 10 T cell receptor beta chains were sequenced from one sample in a study of shared clonotypes between healthy human individuals. TCRdb's copy holds only in-frame clones and misses some; the assay was immunoSEQ multiplex PCR. The sample yields around 600,000 clones, 85% to 95% seen once. Naive CD8 cells, CD45RO-negative and positively selected for CCR7, excluded terminally differentiated effector memory CD45RA+ cells. Sequenced sample: naive CD8+ T cells sorted from blood. The receptor set was obtained from a woman under 40 in good health.

This clone was detected only once. V and J are TRBV19 and TRBJ1-1, with D perhaps matching TRBD1 (5 bases). This CDR3 spans 13 amino acids. In germline, CDR1 is LNHDA, CDR2 SQIVND (reference sequence). The ends were cut back, 6 bases at V and 1 base at J, with 9 bases in the middle. The CDR3 loop is CASRTTENTEAFF. The CDR3 coding sequence is TGTGCCAGTAGGACGACAGAGAACACTGAAGCTTTCTTT.

V and J are TRBV5-6 and TRBJ2-3, with 9 bases that match TRBD1. CDR1 is SGHDT and CDR2 is YYEEEE in the germline V gene. The CDR3 is 14 amino acids. V lost 2 bases to trimming and J lost 7 bases; unmatched junction nucleotides: 5. The CDR3 DNA reads TGTGCCAGCAGCTTCGGGACAGGGCTATATACGCAGTATTTT. It yields the protein CASSFGTGLYTQYF.

The chain combines TRBV9 with TRBJ2-1; 10 positions agree with TRBD2. V shed 4 bases and J 4 bases; nucleotides not matched to a gene: 8. The CDR3 extends over 16 amino acids. Germline V lookup: CDR1 SGDLS, CDR2 YYNGEE. CDR3 nucleotide sequence: TGTGCCAGCAGCCCCCGGCCTAGCGGGGGTTACAATGAGCAGTTCTTC. Protein sequence: CASSPRPSGGYNEQFF.

This chain uses TRBV5-1 with TRBJ2-7; D is unclear. This CDR3 is 14 amino acids long. V shed 6 bases and J shed 4 bases, with 17 bases lying between them. Germline V gene sequence: CDR1 SGHRS, CDR2 YFSETQ. The CDR3 DNA reads as TGCGCCAGCAATCCGGGCAGAAACCCTTACGAGCAGTACTTC. This sequence encodes CASNPGRNPYEQYF.

This rearrangement joins TRBV4-2 to TRBJ2-1; D is ambiguous. Germline CDR1 reads LGHNA; CDR2 reads YNFKEQ. V was trimmed by 0 bases and J by 6 bases, leaving 9 bases between them. CDR3 length equals 14 residues. CDR3 loop: CASSQDRSRNEQFF. Written as DNA, the CDR3 is TGTGCCAGCAGCCAAGATCGCAGCCGCAATGAGCAGTTCTTC.

The chain links TRBV27 to TRBJ1-5; TRBD1 is a possible D gene (5 bases). The V end lost 5 bases, the J end lost 4 bases, and 12 bases lay between the germline ends. Germline CDR1 reads MNHEY; CDR2 reads SMNVEV (reference sequence). The CDR3 consists of 14 residues. CDR3 region: CASSPETVNQPQHF. In DNA form, the CDR3 reads TGTGCCAGCAGTCCTGAGACAGTAAATCAGCCCCAGCATTTT.

CDR3 DNA: TGCAGCGTTGGCGTTCCTTATTCCTACGAGCAGTACTTC. This gives the protein CSVGVPYSYEQYF. The chain couples TRBV29-1 to TRBJ2-7; D not certain. The CDR3 runs to 13 residues. Looked up from germline, CDR1 is SQVTM and CDR2 is ANQGSEA. Trimming removed 4 bases at V and 1 base at J, with 11 bases between.

The chain combines TRBV5-1 with TRBJ2-1; a weak D match, TRBD1 (6 bases). Germline loops: CDR1 SGHRS, CDR2 YFSETQ. V gave up 0 bases and J gave up 6 bases, with 13 bases separating them. CDR3 length: 15 amino acids. The CDR3 here is CASSLARGGINEQFF. CDR3 coding DNA: TGCGCCAGCAGCTTGGCCAGGGGTGGTATCAATGAGCAGTTCTTC.

The genes are TRBV28 and TRBJ2-7, with D perhaps TRBD2 (7 bases). The V end lost 6 bases, the J end lost 4 bases, and 19 bases lay between the germline ends. There are 15 residues in the CDR3. The germline CDR1 and CDR2 sequences are MDHEN and SYDVKM. The CDR3: CASSGGLTTLYEQYF. In DNA form, the CDR3 reads TGTGCCAGCAGCGGGGGGCTTACGACGCTTTACGAGCAGTACTTC.

V usage is TRBV29-1 and J usage is TRBJ1-2; D might be TRBD1 (5 bases). The CDR3 runs to 12 residues. V shed 3 bases and J shed 5 bases, with 10 bases lying between them. The germline V gene encodes CDR1 SQVTM and CDR2 ANQGSEA. CDR3 sequence: CSVETALYGYTF. The CDR3 coding sequence is TGCAGCGTTGAGACAGCCCTTTATGGCTACACCTTC.